This T cell receptor (beta chain) was profiled in a study of T cells expressing NK-cell markers. Overall study: Seven sequenced donors out of eight were HCMV-seropositive, one seronegative.

The germline CDR1 and CDR2 sequences are SGHVS and FQNEAQ. The CDR3 is made up of 16 amino acids. To note about this clonotype: Its antigen is currently unknown.

TCRdb re-called the 5' RACE reads; one entry per CDR3 protein, DNA not given. Recorded for this sample: hundreds of thousands of distinct CDR3 sequences. Study outcomes and limitations: The CD3+CD56-NKG2C+ fraction of a handful of donors was also led by these clonotypes.

The chain employs TRBV7-8 and TRBJ1-5. This receptor was taken from a man younger than 35 in good health. Sequenced: blood T cells: a sorted CD56 or NKG2C T cell subset, CD4+ or CD8+ T cells, or bulk PBMC T cells (not recorded which). CDR3: CASSLGRVVSNQPQHF.